The 15 T cell receptor beta chains given below trace back to one sample, sequenced in a study of control samples from healthy donors and cancer patients. The repertoire was sequenced with immunoSEQ multiplex PCR; TCRdb's copy has only in-frame clones and lacks some. Of tens of thousands of clones in the sample, around four fifths were seen once. The sample was PBMCs. The origin of the receptors is a woman in her fifties or sixties with lung cancer.

This clone was observed a single time. This sequence joins TRBV4-1 and TRBJ1-3; D gene unclear. This CDR3 spans 15 amino acids. V gave up 1 base and J gave up 2 bases, with 9 bases separating them. Per germline, CDR1 MGHRA and CDR2 YSYEKL. CDR3 bases: TGCGCCAGCAGCCAAGGGTCCGGAGCTGGAAACACCATATATTTT. Translation gives CASSQGSGAGNTIYF.

The CDR3 bases are TGTGCCAGCAGCCAAGATTTAATGCAGCCCCAGCATTTT. Amino acid sequence: CASSQDLMQPQHF. The V call is TRBV14, the J call TRBJ1-5; unclear D gene. V lost 0 bases and J 7 bases, leaving 7 bases between the germline ends. CDR3 length: 13 amino acids. Germline values: CDR1 SGHDN, CDR2 FVKESK.

This clone was seen a handful of times. This sequence joins TRBV3-1 (or the pseudogene TRBV3-2) and TRBJ1-5; no clear D gene. V lost 2 bases to trimming and J lost 0 bases, with 8 bases between them. Germline CDR1 reads LGHDT; CDR2 reads YNNKEL (reference sequence). The CDR3 is made up of 15 amino acids. CDR3 amino acids: CASSQNPSSNQPQHF. In DNA, the CDR3 is TGTGCCAGCAGCCAAAATCCGAGTAGCAATCAGCCCCAGCATTTT.

V gene TRBV5-1 combines with J gene TRBJ2-2; D ambiguous. This CDR3 comprises 15 residues. Germline V gene lookup returns CDR1 SGHRS and CDR2 YFSETQ. Deletions cut 2 bases from V and 2 bases from J, with 10 bases between. CDR3 nucleotides: TGCGCCAGCAGCTTAGGTCCTCCTAACACCGGGGAGCTGTTTTTT. It translates to CASSLGPPNTGELFF. Full variable domain (outside the CDR3, taken from reference TRBV5-1 and TRBJ2-2): KAGVTQTPRYLIKTRGQQVTLSCSPISGHRSVSWYQQTPGQGLQFLFEYFSETQRNKGNFPGRFSGRQFSNSRSEMNVSTLELGDSALYLCASSLGPPNTGELFFGEGSRLTVL.

This chain uses TRBV28 with TRBJ2-1, with TRBD2 matching over 12 bases. This CDR3 region has 14 residues. The J segment lost 9 bases and the V segment lost 7 bases, leaving 7 bases of the junction unmatched. Germline CDR1 and CDR2: MDHEN and SYDVKM. CDR3 in DNA: TGTGCCAGCAAGGCTAGCGGGGGGGTTCCTGAGCAGTTCTTC. Its translation: CASKASGGVPEQFF.

V gene TRBV5-1 combines with J gene TRBJ1-5; the D is unclear. The germline gives CDR1 SGHRS, CDR2 YFSETQ. This CDR3 has 13 residues. Trimming stripped 0 bases from V and 4 bases from J, with 5 bases between. The CDR3: CASSLAENQPQHF. CDR3 DNA sequence: TGCGCCAGCAGCTTGGCAGAAAATCAGCCCCAGCATTTT.

This rearrangement joins TRBV7-9 to TRBJ1-3; D ambiguous. The germline V gene encodes CDR1 SEHNR and CDR2 FQNEAQ (reference sequence). The V and J ends lost 1 base and 2 bases respectively, with 6 bases between them. CDR3 size: 14 residues. The CDR3 region is CASSLGQAGNTIYF. CDR3 sequence (DNA): TGTGCCAGCAGCTTAGGGCAGGCTGGAAACACCATATATTTT.

The V and J genes are TRBV7-3 and TRBJ2-2, with D tentatively TRBD1 (5 bases). The germline CDR1 and CDR2 sequences are SGHTA and FQGTGA. The CDR3 sequence is 15 residues long. The ends were cut back, 4 bases at V and 3 bases at J, with 12 bases in the middle. The CDR3 DNA sequence: TGTGCCAGCAGCTCTGACAGTTTTTACACCGGGGAGCTGTTTTTT. This translates into CASSSDSFYTGELFF.

The genes are TRBV3-1 (or the pseudogene TRBV3-2) and TRBJ2-2, with D unclear. Germline-derived CDR1 and CDR2 are LGHDT and YNNKEL (reference sequence). The CDR3 consists of 13 residues. V gave up 3 bases and J gave up 1 base, with 3 bases separating them. The CDR3 DNA follows: TGTGCCAGCAGCCATTTGAACACCGGGGAGCTGTTTTTT. Translation gives CASSHLNTGELFF.

The J gene is TRBJ1-6, the V gene TRBV28, with D possibly being TRBD1 (5 bases). Germline CDR1 is MDHEN and CDR2 is SYDVKM. The CDR3 runs to 15 residues. Between the trimmed V and J ends, which lost 5 bases and 5 bases, there was a span of 13 bases. CDR3 sequence reads: CASSAPGGDNSPLHF. CDR3 DNA: TGTGCCAGCAGTGCCCCCGGGGGGGATAATTCACCCCTCCACTTT.

This chain links TRBV6-6 with TRBJ2-5; D call uncertain. With 7 bases removed from V and 3 bases from J, the gap between germline ends came to 12 bases. This CDR3 is 13 amino acids long. Per the germline V gene, CDR1 is MNHNY and CDR2 is SVGAGI (reference sequence). This chain's CDR3 is CASTPRPKETQYF. The CDR3 region has the DNA TGTGCCAGCACCCCTAGACCGAAAGAGACCCAGTACTTC.

In this sample, this clone turned up once. The chain employs TRBV19 and TRBJ1-1, with TRBD1 as a possible D gene (6 bases). This CDR3 has 17 residues. Germline CDR1 LNHDA, CDR2 SQIVND (reference sequence). V was clipped by 3 bases and J by 0 bases, with 17 bases between them. CDR3 coding DNA: TGTGCCAGTAGTATTTCTCAGGGGATCGGGATGAACACTGAAGCTTTCTTT. Protein sequence: CASSISQGIGMNTEAFF.

This clone showed up just a few times. V gene TRBV12-3 or TRBV12-4 combines with J gene TRBJ2-5; 9 nucleotides line up with TRBD1. The ends lost 6 bases at V and 5 bases at J; junction bases unmatched: 4. CDR3 length: 13 residues. Here the CDR3 reads CASRGTGRETQYF. The CDR3 DNA reads as TGTGCCAGCAGGGGGACAGGGCGGGAGACCCAGTACTTC.

A word on this clone: Within the sample, other DNA sequences also encode this same CDR3. The genes are TRBV6-5 and TRBJ1-5; 10 bases line up with TRBD1. J lost 6 bases, V lost 6 bases, and 5 bases had no gene match. The CDR3 is made up of 14 amino acids. From germline, CDR1 is MNHEY and CDR2 SVGAGI. The DNA for the CDR3 is TGTGCCAGCAGATCGGACAGGGGGGGTCAGCCCCAGCATTTT. Translated, it gives CASRSDRGGQPQHF.

The V call is TRBV10-3, the J call TRBJ1-5; D is unclear. The germline gives CDR1 ENHRY, CDR2 SYGVKD. The CDR3 has 13 amino acids. The V gene lost 3 bases and the J gene lost 3 bases, with 6 bases spanning the gap. The CDR3 sequence is CAISDLDNQPQHF. CDR3 nucleotides: TGTGCCATCAGTGATTTAGACAATCAGCCCCAGCATTTT.